This paragraph reports one T cell receptor (beta chain). The antigen remains unidentified. This record belongs to a study of T cell responses to AZD1222 COVID-19 vaccine. Study-level information: Analyses pooled second doses at about 4 or about 12 weeks.

Here immunoSEQ multiplex PCR was the method, and the copy in TCRdb shows in-frame clones only, minus some. The sample yields under 150,000 clones, about 92% seen once. Overall study findings and caveats: Mostly white British, mostly female donors; authors suggested clonal diversity may be underestimated. In all cases, repertoires were sampled only after the peak T cell response. Seropositivity was recorded at baseline in only five to seven AZD1222 recipients.

The CDR3 totals 14 residues. V was cut by 1 base and J by 5 bases, with 12 bases left in between. Germline CDR1 is SGHRS and CDR2 is YFSETQ. This sequence originates from an adult in good health. This specimen was peripheral blood, taken on day 0 of AZD1222 vaccination. This chain links TRBV5-1 with TRBJ1-1; D ambiguous. The CDR3: CASSLSGLRTEAFF. The CDR3 DNA follows: TGCGCCAGCAGCTTGTCGGGTCTGAGAACTGAAGCTTTCTTT.